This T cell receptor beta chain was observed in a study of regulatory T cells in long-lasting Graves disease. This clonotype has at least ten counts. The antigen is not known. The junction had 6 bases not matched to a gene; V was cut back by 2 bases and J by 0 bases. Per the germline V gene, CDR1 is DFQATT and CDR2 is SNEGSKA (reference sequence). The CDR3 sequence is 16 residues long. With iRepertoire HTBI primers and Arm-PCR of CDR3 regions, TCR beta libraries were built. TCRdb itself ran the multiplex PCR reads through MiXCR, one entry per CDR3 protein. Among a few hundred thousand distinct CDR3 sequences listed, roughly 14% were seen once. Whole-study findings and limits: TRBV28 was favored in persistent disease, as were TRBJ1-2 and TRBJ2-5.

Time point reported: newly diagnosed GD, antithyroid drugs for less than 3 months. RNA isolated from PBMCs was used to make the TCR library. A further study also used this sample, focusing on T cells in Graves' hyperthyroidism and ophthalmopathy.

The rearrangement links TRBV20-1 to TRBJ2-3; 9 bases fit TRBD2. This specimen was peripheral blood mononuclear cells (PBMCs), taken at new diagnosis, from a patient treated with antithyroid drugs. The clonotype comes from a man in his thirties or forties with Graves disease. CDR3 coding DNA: TGCAGTGCTAGATCGGGACTAGCTCCTAGCACAGATACGCAGTATTTT. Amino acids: CSARSGLAPSTDTQYF.